This TCR beta chain was captured in a study of cytomegalovirus exposure and HLA in healthy donors. General study results and limits: A missense variant in DCLRE1C was later tied to TCR beta V- and J-gene trimming.

In the case of this clone: Its antigen is not identified.

13 Jbeta primers and 60 Vbeta primers were used for the PCR. TCRdb's copy holds only in-frame clones and misses some; the assay was immunoSEQ multiplex PCR. The sample gives more than 150,000 clones, about 77% of which show up once; about 2.5% is in the top ten. Germline V lookup: CDR1 SGHNT, CDR2 YYREEE (reference sequence). J gave up 1 base and V 6 bases, and 10 bases lay outside the gene matches. The length of the CDR3 is 16 residues. The sequence came from a woman in her thirties in good health and CMV-seropositive. The sample was PBMCs. The chain has TRBV5-4 and TRBJ1-2; the match to TRBD1 covers 9 bases. Here the CDR3 DNA reads TGTGCCAGCATCCGAACGGGACAGGGCATTAACTATGGCTACACCTTC. It translates to CASIRTGQGINYGYTF. The full variable domain, in which reference TRBV5-4 and TRBJ1-2 provide the parts outside the CDR3, is ETGVTQSPTHLIKTRGQQVTLRCSSQSGHNTVSWYQQALGQGPQFIFQYYREEENGRGNFPPRFSGLQFPNYSSELNVNALELDDSALYLCASIRTGQGINYGYTFGSGTRLTVV.